Following are 15 T cell receptor beta chains from one sample sequenced in a study of graft-versus-host responses after intestinal transplantation. Measured with immunoSEQ multiplex PCR; TCRdb has only the in-frame clones, and not every one. The sample yields roughly 73,000 clones, around 86% seen once. Their antigens remain unidentified. Sample: unstimulated CD8+ T cells sorted from spleen or lymph node cells, taken before transplant. These receptors originate from a human donor who was the organ donor for an intestinal transplant.

This chain uses TRBV28 with TRBJ1-2; TRBD1 might be the D (6 bases). CDR3 length: 17 residues. Germline CDR1 and CDR2: MDHEN and SYDVKM. Trimming took off 4 bases at V and 8 bases at J, with 26 bases between the two ends. CDR3 residues: CASSSQGLSTLLLGYTF. CDR3 nucleotide sequence: TGTGCCAGCAGTTCACAGGGTCTGTCAACTCTTTTACTAGGCTACACCTTC.

The J gene is TRBJ1-1, the V gene TRBV7-2, with 8 bases that match TRBD1. CDR1 is SGHTA, CDR2 FQGNSA, per germline. The CDR3 has 17 amino acids. J was trimmed by 0 bases and V by 2 bases; bases with no gene match: 8. CDR3 sequence reads: CASSLRDRQGLNTEAFF. The CDR3 region has the DNA TGTGCCAGCAGCTTAAGGGATCGACAGGGGCTGAACACTGAAGCTTTCTTT.

The chain links TRBV6-6 to TRBJ1-5; unclear D gene. CDR1 is MNHNY and CDR2 is SVGAGI in the germline V gene (reference sequence). Trimming cost V 0 bases and J 1 base, with 7 bases left between them. This CDR3 contains 15 residues. CDR3 sequence (DNA): TGTGCCAGCAGTTACTCGACGGAGAGCAATCAGCCCCAGCATTTT. Protein product: CASSYSTESNQPQHF.

In nucleotides, the CDR3 is TGTGCCAGCAGCGGGGACTATAGCAATCAGCCCCAGCATTTT. Translation: CASSGDYSNQPQHF. The rearrangement joins TRBV6-1 to TRBJ1-5; possibly TRBD1 for D (5 bases). The germline V gene encodes CDR1 MNHNS and CDR2 SASEGT. The CDR3 is made up of 14 amino acids. V lost 6 bases and J lost 0, with 9 bases in between.

This clone occurred once. The V and J genes are TRBV27 and TRBJ1-5, with a weak D call TRBD1 (5 bases). The CDR3 loop spans 17 amino acids. V lost 10 bases and J 5 bases, leaving 27 bases between the germline ends. CDR1 MNHEY and CDR2 SMNVEV come from the germline V gene (reference sequence). The CDR3 protein is CATGWGTEGIKYQPQHF. DNA of the CDR3: TGTGCCACCGGGTGGGGGACGGAGGGTATAAAGTATCAGCCCCAGCATTTT.

J is TRBJ2-7 and V is TRBV6-5; perhaps TRBD1 as D (6 bases). Germline CDR1 and CDR2: MNHEY and SVGAGI. The CDR3 is made up of 13 amino acids. The germline V and J ends were trimmed by 8 bases and 4 bases, with 15 bases remaining between them. CDR3: CASGYRVVYEQYF. The CDR3 bases are TGTGCCAGCGGGTACAGGGTAGTATACGAGCAGTACTTC.

J is TRBJ1-6 and V is TRBV2; D gene unclear. The V end was cut by 2 bases, the J end by 8 bases, with 10 bases between. The germline CDR1 and CDR2 sequences are SNHLY and FYNNEI. This CDR3 has 14 amino acids. The CDR3 spells CASSETKRDSPLHF. In DNA, the CDR3 is TGTGCCAGCAGTGAAACAAAGAGGGATTCACCCCTCCACTTT.

V gene TRBV14 combines with J gene TRBJ2-1; the match to TRBD2 covers 14 bases. The CDR3 extends over 18 amino acids. Germline V gene data show CDR1 as SGHDN and CDR2 as FVKESK. With V trimmed by 0 bases and J by 2 bases, 3 bases remained unmatched. DNA for the CDR3: TGTGCCAGCAGCCAAGAGGGGACTAGCGGGGGTCCCTACAATGAGCAGTTCTTC. Its translation is CASSQEGTSGGPYNEQFF.

This chain joins TRBV7-3 and TRBJ2-5, with TRBD1 matching 8 bases. With the DNA end fitting TRBJ2-7 better, the J assignment may be wrong. Germline CDR1 and CDR2: SGHTA and FQGTGA. This CDR3 spans 15 amino acids. The CDR3 DNA reads TGTGCCAGCAGCCTGGCGACAGGGGTAGCCTACGAGCAGTACTTC. Protein product: CASSLATGVAYEQYF.

V gene TRBV11-2 combines with J gene TRBJ2-7; D is unresolved. The CDR3 contains 14 residues. Trimming removed 3 bases at V and 5 bases at J, with 14 bases between. Germline V gene lookup returns CDR1 SGHAT and CDR2 FQNNGV. CDR3 bases: TGTGCCAGCAGCTTCACCGCCTACGGTGACGAGCAGTACTTC. Translating it yields CASSFTAYGDEQYF.

The table lists this clone with a few counts. The CDR3 region is CASSLNTIYF. CDR3 in DNA: TGTGCCAGCAGCTTAAACACCATATATTTT. This rearrangement joins TRBV7-9 to TRBJ1-3; no definite D call. The CDR3 has 10 amino acids. Germline V gene lookup returns CDR1 SEHNR and CDR2 FQNEAQ (reference sequence). The V end lost 2 bases, the J end lost 7 bases, and 0 bases lay between the germline ends.

This clone was observed a single time. V gene TRBV4-1 combines with J gene TRBJ1-5, with D unclear. The CDR3 runs to 15 residues. V was pared by 0 bases and J by 9 bases, with 15 bases between. Germline CDR1 and CDR2: MGHRA and YSYEKL. The CDR3 spells CASSQDLTGVWPQHF. As DNA, the CDR3 is TGCGCCAGCAGCCAAGATTTAACGGGAGTGTGGCCCCAGCATTTT.

This clone was recorded many times. The gene calls are TRBV28 and TRBJ2-7; 7 bases line up with TRBD2. The germline CDR1 and CDR2 sequences are MDHEN and SYDVKM. Germline trimming cut 6 bases from V and 2 bases from J; bases unmatched to any gene: 10. The CDR3 spans 15 residues. CDR3: CASRAGASGAYEQYF. The DNA for the CDR3 is TGTGCCAGCAGGGCCGGGGCTAGCGGTGCCTACGAGCAGTACTTC.

This chain uses TRBV9 with TRBJ2-1, with 12 bases identical to TRBD1. Germline-derived CDR1 and CDR2 are SGDLS and YYNGEE. The junction had 7 bases not matched to a gene; V was cut back by 2 bases and J by 7 bases. There are 16 residues in the CDR3. As DNA, the CDR3 is TGTGCCAGCAGCGTCCCGGGACAGGGGGCCCTAAATGAGCAGTTCTTC. Amino acid sequence: CASSVPGQGALNEQFF.

This sequence joins TRBV4-1 and TRBJ2-3; D remains unclear. Between the trimmed V and J ends, which lost 0 bases and 1 base, there was a span of 8 bases. Per the germline V gene, CDR1 is MGHRA and CDR2 is YSYEKL. The CDR3 contains 15 residues. The CDR3 is CASSQDRWGTDTQYF. The DNA for the CDR3 is TGCGCCAGCAGCCAAGACAGGTGGGGCACAGATACGCAGTATTTT.